This record covers a single TCR beta chain. Its antigen is undetermined. V was pared by 0 bases and J by 1 base, with 7 bases of the junction left unmatched. From germline, CDR1 is LGHNA and CDR2 YSLEER. This CDR3 is 17 amino acids long. This sample is part of a study of shared clonotypes between healthy human individuals. Study-wide context: The study enrolled two women and three men aged 18 to 49. Study conclusions and caveats: Only blood was sampled; tissue repertoires likely differ.

On sorted subsets, replicate PCRs used about 200 ng DNA, or roughly 30,000 T cell genomes. In the source study's methods: Sequence data from immunoSEQ were junction-only and lacked quality scores; consequently, filtering differed. Using immunoSEQ multiplex PCR, the repertoire was profiled, and TCRdb retains in-frame clones only, with some absent. The V and J calls and clone size are taken from that table; D and trimming were inferred from the DNA. The profile shows about 320,000 clones, around 86% of them singletons. J is TRBJ2-7 and V is TRBV4-3; the match to TRBD1 covers 9 bases. Sequenced sample: memory CD8+ T cells sorted from blood. Described subset: CD45RO+ cells pooled with CCR7-negative TemRA cells. This clonotype originated in a man younger than 35 in good health. In nucleotides, the CDR3 is TGCGCCAGCAGCCAAGATTTGGGCGGGACAGGGTCCTACGAGCAGTACTTC. Translated: CASSQDLGGTGSYEQYF.